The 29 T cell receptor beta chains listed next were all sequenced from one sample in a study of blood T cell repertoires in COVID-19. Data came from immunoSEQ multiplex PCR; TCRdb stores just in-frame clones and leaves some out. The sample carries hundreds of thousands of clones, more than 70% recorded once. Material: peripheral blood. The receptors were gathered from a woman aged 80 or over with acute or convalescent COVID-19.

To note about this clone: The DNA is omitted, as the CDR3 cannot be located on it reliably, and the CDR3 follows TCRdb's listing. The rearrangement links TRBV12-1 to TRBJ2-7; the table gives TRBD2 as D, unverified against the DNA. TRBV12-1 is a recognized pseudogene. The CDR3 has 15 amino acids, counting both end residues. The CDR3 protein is CASSFGRGASYEQYF.

The CDR3 reads CAWSTPTIGGYSGGYTF. For the CDR3, the DNA is TGTGCCTGGAGTACCCCTACCATCGGAGGATACAGTGGTGGCTACACCTTC. The chain employs TRBV30 and TRBJ1-2, with unresolved D. CDR1 is GTSNPN, CDR2 SVGIG, per germline (reference sequence). This CDR3 comprises 17 residues. Trimming pared 2 bases from V and 7 bases from J, leaving 26 bases between. Together with reference TRBV30 and TRBJ1-2, the CDR3 gives the full variable domain: SQTIHQWPATLVQPVGSPLSLECTVEGTSNPNLYWYRQAAGRGLQLLFYSVGIGQISSEVPQNLSASRPQDRQFILSSKKLLLSDSGFYLCAWSTPTIGGYSGGYTFGSGTRLTVV.

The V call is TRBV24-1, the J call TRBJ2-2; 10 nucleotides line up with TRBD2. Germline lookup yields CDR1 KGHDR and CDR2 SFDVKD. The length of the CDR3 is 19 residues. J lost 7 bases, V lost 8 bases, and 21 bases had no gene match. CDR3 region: CATTSGKKERGGSFGELFF. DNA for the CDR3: TGTGCCACCACCAGTGGCAAAAAGGAGCGGGGGGGCTCTTTCGGGGAGCTGTTTTTT.

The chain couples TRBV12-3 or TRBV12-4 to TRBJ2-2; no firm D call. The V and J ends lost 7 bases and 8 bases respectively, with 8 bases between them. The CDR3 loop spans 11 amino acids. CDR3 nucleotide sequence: TGTGCCAGCATCAATAGAGGGGAGCTGTTTTTT. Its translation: CASINRGELFF.

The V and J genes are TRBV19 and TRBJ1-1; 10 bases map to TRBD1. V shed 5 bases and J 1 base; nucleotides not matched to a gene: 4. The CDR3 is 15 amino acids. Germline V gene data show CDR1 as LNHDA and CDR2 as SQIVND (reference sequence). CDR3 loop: CASSVDRGPNTEAFF. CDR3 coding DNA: TGTGCCAGTAGTGTCGACAGGGGGCCGAACACTGAAGCTTTCTTT.

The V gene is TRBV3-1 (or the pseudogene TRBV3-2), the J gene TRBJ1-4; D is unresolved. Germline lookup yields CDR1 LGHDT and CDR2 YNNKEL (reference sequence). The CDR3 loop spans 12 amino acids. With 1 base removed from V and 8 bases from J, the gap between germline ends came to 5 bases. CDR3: CASSQVGEKLFF. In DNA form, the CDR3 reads TGTGCCAGCAGCCAAGTGGGCGAAAAACTGTTTTTT.

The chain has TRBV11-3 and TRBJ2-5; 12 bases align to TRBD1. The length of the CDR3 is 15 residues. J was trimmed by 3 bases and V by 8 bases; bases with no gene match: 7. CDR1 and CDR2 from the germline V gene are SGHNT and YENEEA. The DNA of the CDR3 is TGTGCCAGCGGGGGACAGGGGGCGTTTGAAGAGACCCAGTACTTC. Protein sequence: CASGGQGAFEETQYF.

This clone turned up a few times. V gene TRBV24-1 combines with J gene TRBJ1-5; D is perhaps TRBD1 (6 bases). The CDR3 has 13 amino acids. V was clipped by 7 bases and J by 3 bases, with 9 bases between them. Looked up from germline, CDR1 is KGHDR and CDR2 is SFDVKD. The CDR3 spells CATSRGNNQPQHF. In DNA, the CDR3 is TGTGCCACCAGCAGGGGAAACAATCAGCCCCAGCATTTT.

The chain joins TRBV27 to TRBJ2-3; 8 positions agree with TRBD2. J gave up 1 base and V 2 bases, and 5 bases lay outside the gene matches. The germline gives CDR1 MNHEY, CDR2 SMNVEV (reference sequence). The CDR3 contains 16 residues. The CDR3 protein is CASSLVFSGGTDTQYF. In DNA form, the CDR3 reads TGTGCCAGCAGTTTAGTTTTTAGCGGGGGCACAGATACGCAGTATTTT.

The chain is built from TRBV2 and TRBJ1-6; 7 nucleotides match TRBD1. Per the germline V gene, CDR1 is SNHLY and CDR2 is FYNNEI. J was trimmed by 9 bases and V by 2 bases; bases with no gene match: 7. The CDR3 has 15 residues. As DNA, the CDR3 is TGTGCCAGCAGTGAATATGTGACAGGGCCTTCACCCCTCCACTTT. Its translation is CASSEYVTGPSPLHF. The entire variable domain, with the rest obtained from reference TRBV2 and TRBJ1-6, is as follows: EPEVTQTPSHQVTQMGQEVILRCVPISNHLYFYWYRQILGQKVEFLVSFYNNEISEKSEIFDDQFSVERPDGSNFTLKIRSTKLEDSAMYFCASSEYVTGPSPLHFGNGTRLTVT.

This CDR3 is CASSFQGYPDYGYTF. The CDR3 coding sequence is TGCGCCAGCAGCTTTCAGGGGTATCCTGACTATGGCTACACCTTC. The chain links TRBV5-1 to TRBJ1-2, with D perhaps matching TRBD1 (6 bases). The CDR3 totals 15 residues. Germline V gene data show CDR1 as SGHRS and CDR2 as YFSETQ. Trimming took off 2 bases at V and 3 bases at J, with 14 bases between the two ends.

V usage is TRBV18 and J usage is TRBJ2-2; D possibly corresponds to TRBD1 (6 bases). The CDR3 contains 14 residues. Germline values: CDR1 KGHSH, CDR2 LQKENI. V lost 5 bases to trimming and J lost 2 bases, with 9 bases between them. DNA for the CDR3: TGTGCCAGCTCAGCGGACAGAAACACCGGGGAGCTGTTTTTT. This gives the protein CASSADRNTGELFF.

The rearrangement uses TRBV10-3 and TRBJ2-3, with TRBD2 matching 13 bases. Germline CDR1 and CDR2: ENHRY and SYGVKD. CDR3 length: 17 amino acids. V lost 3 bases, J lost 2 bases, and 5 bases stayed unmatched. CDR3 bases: TGTGCCATCAGTGAATGGACTAGCGGGGGAAACACAGATACGCAGTATTTT. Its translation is CAISEWTSGGNTDTQYF.

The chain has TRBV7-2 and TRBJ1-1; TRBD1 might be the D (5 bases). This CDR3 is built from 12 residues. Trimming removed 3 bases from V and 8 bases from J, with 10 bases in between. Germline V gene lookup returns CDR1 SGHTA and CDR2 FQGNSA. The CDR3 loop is CASSFTTDEAFF. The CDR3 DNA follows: TGTGCCAGCAGCTTTACGACAGACGAAGCTTTCTTT.

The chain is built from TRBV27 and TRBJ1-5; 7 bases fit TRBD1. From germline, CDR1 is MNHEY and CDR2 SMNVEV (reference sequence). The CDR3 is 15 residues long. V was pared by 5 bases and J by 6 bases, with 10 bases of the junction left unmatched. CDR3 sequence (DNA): TGTGCCAGCAGTCAGTACAGGGGTCGTAGTCAGCCCCAGCATTTT. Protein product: CASSQYRGRSQPQHF.

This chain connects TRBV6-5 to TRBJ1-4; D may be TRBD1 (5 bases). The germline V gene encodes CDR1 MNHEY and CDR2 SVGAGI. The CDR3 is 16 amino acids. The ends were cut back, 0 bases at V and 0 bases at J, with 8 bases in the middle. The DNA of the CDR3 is TGTGCCAGCAGTTACTCCGACAGACCAACTAATGAAAAACTGTTTTTT. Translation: CASSYSDRPTNEKLFF.

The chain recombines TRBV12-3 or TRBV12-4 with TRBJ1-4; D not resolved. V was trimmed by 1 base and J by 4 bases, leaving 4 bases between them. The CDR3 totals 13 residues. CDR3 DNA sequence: TGTGCCAGCAGTTTAGTTAGTAATGAAAAACTGTTTTTT. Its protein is CASSLVSNEKLFF.

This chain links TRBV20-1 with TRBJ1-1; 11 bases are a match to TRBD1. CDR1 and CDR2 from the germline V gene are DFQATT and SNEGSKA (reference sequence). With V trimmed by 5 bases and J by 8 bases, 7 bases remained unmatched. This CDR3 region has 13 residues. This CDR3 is CSARGQGAGEAFF. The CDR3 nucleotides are TGCAGTGCTCGTGGACAGGGGGCTGGGGAAGCTTTCTTT.

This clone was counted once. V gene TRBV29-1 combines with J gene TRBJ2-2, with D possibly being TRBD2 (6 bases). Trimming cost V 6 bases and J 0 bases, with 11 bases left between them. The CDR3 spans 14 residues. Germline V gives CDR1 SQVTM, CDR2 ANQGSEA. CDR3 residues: CSVRTIANTGELFF. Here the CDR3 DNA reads TGCAGCGTAAGGACTATCGCGAACACCGGGGAGCTGTTTTTT.

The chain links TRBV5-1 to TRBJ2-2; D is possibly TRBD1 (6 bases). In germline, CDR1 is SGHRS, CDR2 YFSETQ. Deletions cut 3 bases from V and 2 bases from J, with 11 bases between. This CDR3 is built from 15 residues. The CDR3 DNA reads TGCGCCAGCAGCTCCGGACAGACCAACACCGGGGAGCTGTTTTTT. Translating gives CASSSGQTNTGELFF.

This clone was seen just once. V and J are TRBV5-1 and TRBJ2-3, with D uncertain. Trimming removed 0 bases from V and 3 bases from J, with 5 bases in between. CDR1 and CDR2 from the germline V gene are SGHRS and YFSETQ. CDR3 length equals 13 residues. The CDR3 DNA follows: TGCGCCAGCAGCTTGGTGGCAACAGATACGCAGTATTTT. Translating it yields CASSLVATDTQYF.

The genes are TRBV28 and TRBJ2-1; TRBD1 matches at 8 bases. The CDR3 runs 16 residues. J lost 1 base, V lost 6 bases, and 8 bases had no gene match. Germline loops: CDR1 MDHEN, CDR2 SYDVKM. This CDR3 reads CASRGQARLSYNEQFF. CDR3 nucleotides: TGTGCCAGCAGGGGACAGGCGCGACTTTCCTACAATGAGCAGTTCTTC.

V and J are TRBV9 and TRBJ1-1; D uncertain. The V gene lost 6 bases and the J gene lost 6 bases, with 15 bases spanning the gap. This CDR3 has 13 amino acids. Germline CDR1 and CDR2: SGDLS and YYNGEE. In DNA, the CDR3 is TGTGCCAGCACACGGCCCCCGGAGCCTGAAGCTTTCTTT. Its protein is CASTRPPEPEAFF.

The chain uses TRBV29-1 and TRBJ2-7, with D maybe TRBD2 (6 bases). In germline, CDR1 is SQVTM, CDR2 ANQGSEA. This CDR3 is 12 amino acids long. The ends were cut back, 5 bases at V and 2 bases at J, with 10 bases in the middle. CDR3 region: CSVQGGPYEQYF. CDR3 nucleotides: TGCAGCGTTCAAGGAGGGCCCTACGAGCAGTACTTC.

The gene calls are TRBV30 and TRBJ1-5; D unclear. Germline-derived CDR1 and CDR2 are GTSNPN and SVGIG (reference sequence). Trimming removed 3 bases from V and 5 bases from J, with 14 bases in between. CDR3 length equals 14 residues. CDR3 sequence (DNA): TGTGCCTGGAGGAGCGGCGGCAGCTATCAGCCCCAGCATTTT. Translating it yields CAWRSGGSYQPQHF. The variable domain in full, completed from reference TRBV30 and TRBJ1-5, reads SQTIHQWPATLVQPVGSPLSLECTVEGTSNPNLYWYRQAAGRGLQLLFYSVGIGQISSEVPQNLSASRPQDRQFILSSKKLLLSDSGFYLCAWRSGGSYQPQHFGDGTRLSIL.

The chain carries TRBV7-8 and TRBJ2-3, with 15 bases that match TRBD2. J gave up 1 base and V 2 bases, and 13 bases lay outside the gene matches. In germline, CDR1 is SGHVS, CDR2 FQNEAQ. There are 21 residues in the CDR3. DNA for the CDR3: TGTGCCAGCAGCTTACCCCCGGGACTAGCGGGGGGCCTTTATCGCACAGATACGCAGTATTTT. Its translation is CASSLPPGLAGGLYRTDTQYF.

CDR3 in amino acids: CSARDPLGAKNIQYF. CDR3 nucleotides: TGCAGTGCTCGTGACCCCCTGGGCGCCAAAAACATTCAGTACTTC. The chain employs TRBV20-1 and TRBJ2-4; D uncertain. Germline V CDR1 and CDR2: DFQATT, SNEGSKA (reference sequence). The ends were cut back, 5 bases at V and 1 base at J, with 15 bases in the middle. The CDR3 is 15 amino acids.

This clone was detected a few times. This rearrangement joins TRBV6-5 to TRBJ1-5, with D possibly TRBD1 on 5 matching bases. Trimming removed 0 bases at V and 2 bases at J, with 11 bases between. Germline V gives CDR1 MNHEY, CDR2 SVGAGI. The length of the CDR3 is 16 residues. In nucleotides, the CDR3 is TGTGCCAGCAGTTACTCAACCAGGGTGGGCAATCAGCCCCAGCATTTT. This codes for CASSYSTRVGNQPQHF.

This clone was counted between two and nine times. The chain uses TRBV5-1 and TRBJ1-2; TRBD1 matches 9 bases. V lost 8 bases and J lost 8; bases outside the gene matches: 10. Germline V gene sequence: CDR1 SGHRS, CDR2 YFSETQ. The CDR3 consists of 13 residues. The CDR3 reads CASEPGQGTGYTF. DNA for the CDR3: TGCGCCAGTGAGCCGGGACAGGGAACCGGCTACACCTTC.